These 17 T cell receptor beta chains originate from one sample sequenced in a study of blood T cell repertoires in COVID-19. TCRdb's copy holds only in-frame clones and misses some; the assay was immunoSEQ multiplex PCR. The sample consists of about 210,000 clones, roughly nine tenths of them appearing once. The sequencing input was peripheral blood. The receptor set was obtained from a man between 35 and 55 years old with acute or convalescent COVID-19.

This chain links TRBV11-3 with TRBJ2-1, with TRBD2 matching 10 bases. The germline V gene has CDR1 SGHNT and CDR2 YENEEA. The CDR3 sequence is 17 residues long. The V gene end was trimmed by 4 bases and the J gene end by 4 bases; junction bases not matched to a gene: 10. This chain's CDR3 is CASSSGESGRGYNEQFF. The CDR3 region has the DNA TGTGCCAGCAGCTCCGGTGAAAGCGGGAGGGGGTACAATGAGCAGTTCTTC.

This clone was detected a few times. CDR3 in amino acids: CASSESQGNSPLHF. The CDR3 nucleotides are TGCGCCAGCAGTGAGTCGCAGGGGAATTCACCCCTCCACTTT. This chain joins TRBV10-1 and TRBJ1-6; tentative D call: TRBD1 (6 bases). The length of the CDR3 is 14 residues. V lost 0 bases and J 7 bases, leaving 7 bases between the germline ends. The germline V gene has CDR1 WNHNN and CDR2 SYGVQD (reference sequence).

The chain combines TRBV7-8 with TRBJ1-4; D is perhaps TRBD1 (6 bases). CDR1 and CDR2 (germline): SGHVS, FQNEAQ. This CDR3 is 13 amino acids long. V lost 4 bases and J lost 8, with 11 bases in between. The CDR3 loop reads CASSSGVGEKLFF. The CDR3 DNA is TGTGCCAGCAGCTCAGGGGTTGGGGAAAAACTGTTTTTT.

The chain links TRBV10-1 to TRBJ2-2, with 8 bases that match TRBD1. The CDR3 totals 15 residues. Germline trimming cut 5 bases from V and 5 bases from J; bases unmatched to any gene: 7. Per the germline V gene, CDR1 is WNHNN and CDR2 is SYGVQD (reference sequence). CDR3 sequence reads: CASSSTGVNTGELFF. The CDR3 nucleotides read TGCGCCAGCAGTTCGACAGGGGTGAATACCGGGGAGCTGTTTTTT.

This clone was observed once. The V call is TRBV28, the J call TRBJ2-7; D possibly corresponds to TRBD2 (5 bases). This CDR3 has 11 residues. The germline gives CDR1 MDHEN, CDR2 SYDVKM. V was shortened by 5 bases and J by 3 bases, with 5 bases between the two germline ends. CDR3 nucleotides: TGTGCCAGCAGTGAGGGCTACGAGCAGTACTTC. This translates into CASSEGYEQYF.

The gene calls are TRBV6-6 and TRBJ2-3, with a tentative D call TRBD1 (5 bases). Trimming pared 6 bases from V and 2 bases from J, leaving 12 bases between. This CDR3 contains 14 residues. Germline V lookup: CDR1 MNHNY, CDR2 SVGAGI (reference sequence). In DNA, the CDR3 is TGTGCCAGCAGCCCCCTTGGGGCCACAGATACGCAGTATTTT. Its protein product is CASSPLGATDTQYF.

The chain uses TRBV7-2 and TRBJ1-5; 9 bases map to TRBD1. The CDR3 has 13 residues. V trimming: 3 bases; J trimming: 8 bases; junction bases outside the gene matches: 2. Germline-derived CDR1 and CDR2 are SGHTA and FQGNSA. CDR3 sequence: CASSLGQGEPQHF. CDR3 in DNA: TGTGCCAGCAGCTTGGGACAGGGAGAGCCCCAGCATTTT.

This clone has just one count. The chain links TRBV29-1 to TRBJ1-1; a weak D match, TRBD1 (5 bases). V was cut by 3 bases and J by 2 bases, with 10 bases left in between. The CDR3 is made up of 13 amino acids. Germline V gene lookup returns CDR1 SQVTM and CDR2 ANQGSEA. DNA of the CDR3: TGCAGCGTTGACCAGGGACTAAACACTGAAGCTTTCTTT. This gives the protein CSVDQGLNTEAFF.

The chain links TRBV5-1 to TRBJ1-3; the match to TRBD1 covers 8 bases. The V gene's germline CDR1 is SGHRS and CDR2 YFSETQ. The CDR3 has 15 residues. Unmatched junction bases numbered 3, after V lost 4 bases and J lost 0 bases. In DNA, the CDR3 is TGCGCCAGCAGCGTGGACAGGGCCTCTGGAAACACCATATATTTT. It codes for CASSVDRASGNTIYF.

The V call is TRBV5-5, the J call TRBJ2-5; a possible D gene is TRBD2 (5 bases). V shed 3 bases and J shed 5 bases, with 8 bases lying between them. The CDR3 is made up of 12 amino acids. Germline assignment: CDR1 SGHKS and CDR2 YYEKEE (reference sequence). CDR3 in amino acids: CASSSSMETQYF. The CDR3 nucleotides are TGTGCCAGCAGCTCTAGCATGGAGACCCAGTACTTC.

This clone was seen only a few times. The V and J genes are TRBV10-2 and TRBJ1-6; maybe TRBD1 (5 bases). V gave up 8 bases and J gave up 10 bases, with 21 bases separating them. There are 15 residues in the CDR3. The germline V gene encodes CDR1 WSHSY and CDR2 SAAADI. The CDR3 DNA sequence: TGCGCCAGCGGGCAGGGTTCATGGGGGGAATCACCCCTCCACTTT. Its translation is CASGQGSWGESPLHF.

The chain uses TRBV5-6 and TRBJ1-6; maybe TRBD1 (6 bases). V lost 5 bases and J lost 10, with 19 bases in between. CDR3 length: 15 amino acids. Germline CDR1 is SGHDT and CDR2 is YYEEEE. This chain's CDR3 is CASRVLRGGSSPLHF. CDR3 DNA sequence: TGTGCCAGCAGGGTACTCAGGGGCGGGAGCTCACCCCTCCACTTT.

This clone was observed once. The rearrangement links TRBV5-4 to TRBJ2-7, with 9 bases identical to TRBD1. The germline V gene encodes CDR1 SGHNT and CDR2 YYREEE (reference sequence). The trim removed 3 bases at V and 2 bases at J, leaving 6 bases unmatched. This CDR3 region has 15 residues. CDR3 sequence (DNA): TGTGCCAGCAGCTGGGGGACAGGGAAAACCTACGAGCAGTACTTC. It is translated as CASSWGTGKTYEQYF.

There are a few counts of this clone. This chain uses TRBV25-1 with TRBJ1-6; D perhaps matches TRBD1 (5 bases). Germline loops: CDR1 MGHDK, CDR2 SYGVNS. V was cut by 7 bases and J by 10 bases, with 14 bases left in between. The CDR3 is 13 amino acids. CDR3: CASKDRMGSPLHF. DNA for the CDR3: TGTGCCAGCAAAGACAGAATGGGATCACCCCTCCACTTT.

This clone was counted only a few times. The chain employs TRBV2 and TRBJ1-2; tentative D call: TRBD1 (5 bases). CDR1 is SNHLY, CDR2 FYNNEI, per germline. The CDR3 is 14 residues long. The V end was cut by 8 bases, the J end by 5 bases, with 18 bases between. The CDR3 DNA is TGTGCCAGCGCAGAGGGAATGGGGACTTATGGCTACACCTTC. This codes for CASAEGMGTYGYTF.

The CDR3 reads CASSRKGGVNSYEQYF. CDR3 DNA: TGTGCCAGCAGCCGAAAGGGGGGGGTAAATTCCTACGAGCAGTACTTC. The chain recombines TRBV21-1 with TRBJ2-7; the DNA was not used to check the table's D call, TRBD2. TRBV21-1 is labeled a pseudogene. The CDR3 covers 16 residues.

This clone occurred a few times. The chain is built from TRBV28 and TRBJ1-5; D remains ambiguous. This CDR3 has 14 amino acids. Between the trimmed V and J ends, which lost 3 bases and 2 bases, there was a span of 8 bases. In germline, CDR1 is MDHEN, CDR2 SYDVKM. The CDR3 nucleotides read TGTGCCAGCAGTTTTGTACCGGGCAATCAGCCCCAGCATTTT. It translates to CASSFVPGNQPQHF.